What follows are 10 T cell receptor beta chains derived from one specimen sequenced in a study of early T cells in non-severe SARS-CoV-2 infection. TCRdb independently ran MiXCR on the 5' RACE reads; one entry per CDR3 protein. The sample has around 33,000 distinct CDR3 sequences, approximately 6.9% seen once. The sequenced sample was whole blood. These receptors were obtained from an adult who was a healthcare worker with PCR-confirmed SARS-CoV-2 infection or an uninfected control (not recorded which).

This clonotype was found a few times. The V and J genes are TRBV12-3 or TRBV12-4 and TRBJ2-7; tentatively, D is TRBD1 (6 bases). V lost 3 bases and J 3 bases, leaving 12 bases between the germline ends. The CDR3 contains 14 residues. This CDR3 is CASSFEGEGYEQYF. In DNA, the CDR3 is TGTGCCAGCAGTTTTGAGGGGGAAGGCTACGAGCAGTACTTC.

The rearrangement uses TRBV6-1 and TRBJ2-7, with D perhaps matching TRBD1 (5 bases). Trimming stripped 6 bases from V and 6 bases from J, with 18 bases between. Germline-derived CDR1 and CDR2 are MNHNS and SASEGT. CDR3 size: 14 residues. Written as DNA, the CDR3 is TGTGCCAGCAGCTCCCTCGTAGGGGCGGCCGAGCAGTACTTC. This translates into CASSSLVGAAEQYF.

This clonotype was counted between two and nine times. The chain carries TRBV28 and TRBJ2-7; 12 nucleotides line up with TRBD2. Per the germline V gene, CDR1 is MDHEN and CDR2 is SYDVKM. The CDR3 contains 16 residues. V gave up 3 bases and J gave up 4 bases; unmatched junction bases: 7. The CDR3 sequence is CASSLETSGSGYEQYF. CDR3 nucleotide sequence: TGTGCCAGCAGTTTGGAGACTAGCGGGAGTGGATACGAGCAGTACTTC.

This clonotype was observed a handful of times. This rearrangement joins TRBV11-2 to TRBJ2-2; TRBD2 matches at 11 bases. Trimming took 5 bases from V and 4 from J; bases not matched to a gene: 9. CDR1 and CDR2 (germline): SGHAT, FQNNGV. The CDR3 totals 17 residues. CDR3 amino acids: CASSRLAGGQGTGELFF. CDR3 DNA: TGTGCCAGCAGCCGATTAGCGGGAGGGCAAGGCACCGGGGAGCTGTTTTTT.

This clonotype was picked up many times. This CDR3 is CATSSSLRGRENSPLHF. The CDR3 coding sequence is TGTGCCACCAGCAGTAGCCTCCGGGGGCGAGAGAATTCACCCCTCCACTTT. This chain uses TRBV15 with TRBJ1-6; D might be TRBD1 (6 bases). Germline loops: CDR1 LNHNV, CDR2 YYDKDF (reference sequence). V was cut by 3 bases and J by 7 bases, with 19 bases left in between. The CDR3 covers 17 residues.

This clonotype came up a few times. The chain is built from TRBV28 and TRBJ2-1; 9 bases match TRBD2. Unmatched junction bases numbered 5, after V lost 5 bases and J lost 0 bases. In germline, CDR1 is MDHEN, CDR2 SYDVKM. The CDR3 extends over 16 amino acids. Written as DNA, the CDR3 is TGTGCCAGCAGTCCACATAGCGGGAGCTCCTACAATGAGCAGTTCTTC. It yields the protein CASSPHSGSSYNEQFF. The full variable domain, in which reference TRBV28 and TRBJ2-1 provide the parts outside the CDR3, is DVKVTQSSRYLVKRTGEKVFLECVQDMDHENMFWYRQDPGLGLRLIYFSYDVKMKEKGDIPEGYSVSREKKERFSLILESASTNQTSMYLCASSPHSGSSYNEQFFGPGTRLTVL.

The chain employs TRBV27 and TRBJ1-2, with a tentative D call TRBD1 (6 bases). The CDR3 spans 13 residues. Trimming cost V 5 bases and J 2 bases, with 9 bases left between them. CDR1 is MNHEY, CDR2 SMNVEV, per germline (reference sequence). CDR3 coding DNA: TGTGCCAGCAGTGCACAGGGAAACTATGGCTACACCTTC. Encoded protein: CASSAQGNYGYTF.

There are many counts of this clonotype. The chain has TRBV5-6 and TRBJ1-3; weak D call: TRBD1 (5 bases). The CDR3 has 15 residues. V shed 5 bases and J shed 0 bases, with 12 bases lying between them. Per germline, CDR1 SGHDT and CDR2 YYEEEE. CDR3 in amino acids: CASRDTGRSGNTIYF. Written as DNA, the CDR3 is TGTGCCAGCAGAGATACAGGTCGCTCTGGAAACACCATATATTTT. The full variable domain, with the rest looked up from reference TRBV5-6 and TRBJ1-3, is DAGVTQSPTHLIKTRGQQVTLRCSPKSGHDTVSWYQQALGQGPQFIFQYYEEEERQRGNFPDRFSGHQFPNYSSELNVNALLLGDSALYLCASRDTGRSGNTIYFGEGSWLTVV.

Many counts were recorded for this clonotype. This chain connects TRBV6-6 to TRBJ2-3; the match to TRBD2 covers 14 bases. The CDR3 totals 16 residues. V dropped 5 bases and J dropped 2; count of bases not matched to a gene: 3. The germline CDR1 and CDR2 sequences are MNHNY and SVGAGI (reference sequence). DNA of the CDR3: TGTGCCAGCAGTCCGGGACTAGCGGGGGTCACAGATACGCAGTATTTT. Encoded protein: CASSPGLAGVTDTQYF.

This clonotype turned up a few times. The gene calls are TRBV18 and TRBJ2-3; perhaps TRBD1 as D (6 bases). Germline CDR1 KGHSH, CDR2 LQKENI. Trimming stripped 2 bases from V and 1 base from J, with 16 bases between. The CDR3 covers 17 residues. CDR3 sequence: CASSPITPGDGTDTQYF. Written as DNA, the CDR3 is TGTGCCAGCTCACCAATAACCCCAGGGGATGGCACAGATACGCAGTATTTT.